Listed below are T cell receptor beta chains from one sample, sequenced in a study of cytotoxic CD8 clonotypes in ibrutinib-treated CLL. Profiled with immunoSEQ multiplex PCR; TCRdb holds only in-frame clones, not every one. The sample records approximately 350,000 clones, roughly 67% being singletons. The sample here was PBMCs, taken after 36 months of ibrutinib treatment. These receptors all come from a human donor with chronic lymphocytic leukemia. The CDR3 runs from the conserved cysteine through the conserved F or W. The D gene is left open where the match is weak. Clone size is not always given. Where it is, it says once, few, many or a class for expanded clones.

V,D,J,size,DNA,CDR3
TRBV9,TRBD2,TRBJ2-7,.,TGTGCCAGCAGCGTAGGGCTAGCGGGGGGACACTACGAGCAGTACTTC,CASSVGLAGGHYEQYF
TRBV6-5,.,TRBJ1-2,.,TGTGCCAGCAGTTACGGGGCCCAAGATGGCTACACCTTC,CASSYGAQDGYTF
TRBV29-1,.,TRBJ2-5,.,TGCAGCGTTAATCTAGAGACCCAGTACTTC,CSVNLETQYF
TRBV7-8,.,TRBJ1-1,.,TGTGCCAGCAGCTTAGTCCGGGCGGGGGGAAACACTGAAGCTTTCTTT,CASSLVRAGGNTEAFF
TRBV7-9,TRBD2,TRBJ2-7,once,TGTGCCAGCAGCCCTGGGGGACTAGCGGGGTCGGAGCAGTACTTC,CASSPGGLAGSEQYF
TRBV27,.,TRBJ2-7,.,TGTGCCAGCAGTTTACCCCCTTATAACGAGCAGTACTTC,CASSLPPYNEQYF
TRBV6-5,.,TRBJ1-1,once,TGTGCCAGCAGTTACGTTCGGGGGCAAGCTTTCTTT,CASSYVRGQAFF
TRBV27,TRBD2,TRBJ2-1,.,TGTGCCAGCACCCCTTTGCTGCTAGCGGGGGTTAACAATGAGCAGTTCTTC,CASTPLLLAGVNNEQFF
TRBV18,.,TRBJ2-5,few,TGTGCCAGCTCACCGAGCGTTGGGCAAGAGACCCAGTACTTC,CASSPSVGQETQYF
TRBV7-3,.,TRBJ2-1,.,TGTGCCAGCAGCCCGGGACTCACTTACAATGAGCAGTTCTTC,CASSPGLTYNEQFF
TRBV5-6,TRBD1,TRBJ1-2,.,TGTGCCAGCAGCTTAGAGACAGGGATAATAGGCTATGGCTACACCTTC,CASSLETGIIGYGYTF
TRBV5-1,.,TRBJ1-2,.,TGCGCCAGCAGCTTGGAAACAGGGAACTATGGCTACACCTTC,CASSLETGNYGYTF
TRBV5-1,TRBD1,TRBJ1-6,.,TGCGCCAGCAGTCAGACAGGGGGCGCATCTAATTCACCCCTCCACTTT,CASSQTGGASNSPLHF
TRBV6-6,.,TRBJ1-2,once,TGTGCCAGCAGTTTCCCTCATAACTATGGCTACACCTTC,CASSFPHNYGYTF
TRBV12-5,.,TRBJ2-3,.,TGTGCTAGTGGTTTGGTAGGTGCAGATACGCAGTATTTT,CASGLVGADTQYF
TRBV10-3,.,TRBJ1-1,.,TGTGCCATCAGGATGGAAATGATGAACACTGAAGCTTTCTTT,CAIRMEMMNTEAFF
TRBV27,TRBD1,TRBJ2-1,.,TGTGCCAGCAGTCTGGACAGGGGGGGGAACAATGAGCAGTTCTTC,CASSLDRGGNNEQFF
TRBV7-8,TRBD1,TRBJ2-7,few,TGTGCCAGCACCAGGACAGGGGGCTGGTACGAGCAGTACTTC,CASTRTGGWYEQYF